This T cell receptor (beta chain) was identified in a study of shared clonotypes between healthy human individuals. Study overall: Each donor's CD4 naive and CD4 memory cells filled three plates apiece, CD8 naive two, and CD8 memory one. Overall study findings and caveats: Enrolling few donors narrowed the genetic and exposure-history diversity that was represented.

V lost 2 bases and J lost 0, with 9 bases in between. CDR3 length equals 16 residues. Germline CDR1 reads SGHKS; CDR2 reads YYEKEE (reference sequence). CD45RO-negative, CCR7-selected cells formed the naive CD8 fraction, which excluded terminally differentiated effector memory CD45RA+ cells. Comments on this clone: The target antigen is unknown.

Each sorted subset replicate got 200 ng genomic DNA, around 29,000 genomes. Clones were read by immunoSEQ multiplex PCR, and TCRdb kept only the in-frame ones, dropping some. Here the sample spans about 580,000 clones, 95% to 98% being singletons. The sequenced material came from naive CD8+ T cells sorted from blood. This chain links TRBV5-5 with TRBJ2-6; D gene ambiguous. The origin of this receptor is a man under 40 in good health. CDR3 amino acids: CASSFYLSSGANVLTF. In DNA, the CDR3 is TGTGCCAGCAGCTTTTATTTAAGCTCTGGGGCCAACGTCCTGACTTTC. The full variable domain, rest sourced from reference TRBV5-5 and TRBJ2-6, is DAGVTQSPTHLIKTRGQQVTLRCSPISGHKSVSWYQQVLGQGPQFIFQYYEKEERGRGNFPDRFSARQFPNYSSELNVNALLLGDSALYLCASSFYLSSGANVLTFGAGSRLTVL.